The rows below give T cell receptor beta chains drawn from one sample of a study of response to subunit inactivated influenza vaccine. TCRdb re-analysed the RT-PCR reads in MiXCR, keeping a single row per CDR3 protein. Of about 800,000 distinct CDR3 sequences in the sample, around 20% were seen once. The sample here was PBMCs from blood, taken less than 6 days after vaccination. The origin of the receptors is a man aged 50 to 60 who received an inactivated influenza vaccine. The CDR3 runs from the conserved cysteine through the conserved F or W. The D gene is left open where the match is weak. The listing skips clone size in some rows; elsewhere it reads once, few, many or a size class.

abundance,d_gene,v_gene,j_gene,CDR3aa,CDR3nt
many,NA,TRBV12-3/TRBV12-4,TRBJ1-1,CASSFGNSLTEAFF,TGTGCCAGCAGTTTTGGTAACAGCCTGACTGAAGCTTTCTTT
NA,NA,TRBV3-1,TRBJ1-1,CASSEGVVNTEAFF,TGTGCCAGCAGCGAGGGGGTGGTGAACACTGAAGCTTTCTTT
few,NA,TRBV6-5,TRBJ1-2,CASSYSGLRGYTF,TGTGCCAGCAGTTACTCGGGGCTCCGGGGCTACACCTTC
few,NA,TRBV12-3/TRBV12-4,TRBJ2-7,CASTRNSYEQYF,TGTGCCAGCACCAGGAACTCCTACGAGCAGTACTTC
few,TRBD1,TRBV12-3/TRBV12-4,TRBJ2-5,CASSLSGTGRRETQYF,TGTGCCAGCAGTTTATCCGGGACAGGGCGGCGAGAGACCCAGTACTTC
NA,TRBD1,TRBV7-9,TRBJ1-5,CASSDGQGTIQPQHF,TGTGCCAGCAGCGATGGACAGGGGACTATTCAGCCCCAGCATTTT
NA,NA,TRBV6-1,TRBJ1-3,CATQPRGSGNTIYF,TGTGCCACTCAACCTAGGGGTTCTGGAAACACCATATATTTT
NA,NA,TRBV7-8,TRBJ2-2,CASSSSRGIGELFF,TGTGCCAGCAGCTCCAGCCGGGGGATCGGGGAGCTGTTTTTT
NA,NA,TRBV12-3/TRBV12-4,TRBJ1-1,CASSFTALHTEAFF,TGTGCCAGCAGTTTTACGGCGCTGCACACTGAAGCTTTCTTT
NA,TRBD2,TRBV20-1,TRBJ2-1,CSARGTSGSSYNEQFF,TGCAGTGCTAGGGGGACTAGCGGGAGCTCCTACAATGAGCAGTTCTTC
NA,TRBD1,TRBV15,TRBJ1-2,CATSLRMTGDYGYTF,TGTGCCACCAGCCTACGTATGACAGGGGACTATGGCTACACCTTC
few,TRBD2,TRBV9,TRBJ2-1,CASSVGGSGRNEQFF,TGTGCCAGCAGCGTAGGCGGGAGTGGGAGGAATGAGCAGTTCTTC
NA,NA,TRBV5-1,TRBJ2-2,CASSLVQATTGELFF,TGCGCCAGCAGCTTGGTCCAAGCAACCACCGGGGAGCTGTTTTTT
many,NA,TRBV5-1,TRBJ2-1,CASSPGTFYNEQFF,TGCGCCAGCAGCCCAGGGACATTCTACAATGAGCAGTTCTTC
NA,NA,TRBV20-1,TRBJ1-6,CSARPQAERNSPLHF,TGCAGTGCTAGACCCCAGGCGGAAAGGAATTCACCCCTCCACTTT
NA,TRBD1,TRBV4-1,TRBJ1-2,CASSQRTGYGYTF,TGCGCCAGCAGCCAGCGGACAGGGTATGGCTACACCTTC
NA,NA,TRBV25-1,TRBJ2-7,CASSGVGVRYEQYF,TGTGCCAGCAGTGGAGTAGGGGTTAGATACGAGCAGTACTTC
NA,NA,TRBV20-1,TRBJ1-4,CSAPLSQKLFF,TGCAGTGCCCCTCTAAGTCAAAAACTGTTTTTT
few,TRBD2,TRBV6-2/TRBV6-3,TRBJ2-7,CASSYWASGSVVSEQYF,TGTGCCAGCAGTTACTGGGCTAGCGGGAGTGTCGTCTCCGAGCAGTACTTC